The 29 T cell receptor beta chains below come from one sample, sequenced in a study of T cells in Graves' hyperthyroidism and ophthalmopathy. TCR beta CDR3 sequences were amplified from RNA transcripts. The HTBI set primed first-round TCR CDR3 RT-PCR. TCRdb redid the calling of the multiplex PCR reads with MiXCR, one entry per CDR3 protein. The sample lists approximately 600,000 distinct CDR3 sequences, roughly 14% occurring once. The sample consisted of blood. Receptors were obtained from a woman aged 40 to 50 with Graves' ophthalmopathy.

Many counts were recorded for this clonotype. The rearrangement joins TRBV5-1 to TRBJ1-5; the D is unclear. This CDR3 spans 16 amino acids. Germline assignment: CDR1 SGHRS and CDR2 YFSETQ. V was trimmed by 0 bases and J by 0 bases, leaving 10 bases between them. The CDR3 protein is CASSLDGSLSNQPQHF. The DNA for the CDR3 is TGCGCCAGCAGCTTGGACGGGTCCCTTAGCAATCAGCCCCAGCATTTT.

This clonotype occurred a few times. The gene calls are TRBV6-5 and TRBJ2-5; the D is unclear. This CDR3 contains 15 residues. Trimming stripped 2 bases from V and 0 bases from J, with 10 bases between. The germline CDR1 and CDR2 sequences are MNHEY and SVGAGI. CDR3 DNA sequence: TGTGCCAGCAGTTACGACCCCTTCTACCAAGAGACCCAGTACTTC. Protein sequence: CASSYDPFYQETQYF.

This clonotype was seen a few times. The gene calls are TRBV11-2 and TRBJ1-2, with 7 bases identical to TRBD1. Germline V gene data show CDR1 as SGHAT and CDR2 as FQNNGV. The CDR3 is made up of 15 amino acids. Germline trimming cut 4 bases from V and 6 bases from J; bases unmatched to any gene: 11. The CDR3 bases are TGTGCCAGCAGCTCCACCCCGACAGGGTTGAATGGCTACACCTTC. It is translated as CASSSTPTGLNGYTF.

The chain links TRBV28 to TRBJ1-2, with 9 nucleotides matching TRBD1. CDR3 length: 14 amino acids. Per the germline V gene, CDR1 is MDHEN and CDR2 is SYDVKM. After removal of 8 bases from V and 6 bases from J, the junction contained 10 bases not matched to a gene. Here the CDR3 DNA reads TGTGCCAGCTCTACCTCCGGGACAGGGAATGGCTACACCTTC. Encoded protein: CASSTSGTGNGYTF.

This clonotype was counted at least ten times. CDR3 coding DNA: TGTGCCAGCAGCGAAGAACTAGCGGGAGGATACGAGCAGTACTTC. Translation: CASSEELAGGYEQYF. This chain connects TRBV7-2 to TRBJ2-7; TRBD2 agrees at 12 bases. With V trimmed by 5 bases and J by 4 bases, 6 bases remained unmatched. This CDR3 is 15 amino acids long. CDR1 is SGHTA and CDR2 is FQGNSA in the germline V gene.

This clonotype was seen repeatedly, ten times or more. At one boundary the junction diverges from the germline segment, which might be a read error. This chain links TRBV19 with TRBJ1-1; D not resolved. CDR3 length equals 11 residues. The germline V gene has CDR1 LNHDA and CDR2 SQIVND (reference sequence). The CDR3 region is CASSMNTEAFF. In nucleotides, the CDR3 is TGTGCCAGCAGTATGAACACTGAAGCTTTCTTT.

This clonotype showed up many times. The gene calls are TRBV6-2 or TRBV6-3 and TRBJ2-2; 10 bases line up with TRBD2. Germline V CDR1 and CDR2: MNHEY, SVGEGT. The CDR3 is made up of 17 amino acids. The junction had 7 bases not matched to a gene; V was cut back by 0 bases and J by 6 bases. The CDR3 region is CASSYSRELAGAGELFF. In DNA form, the CDR3 reads TGTGCCAGCAGTTACTCGAGGGAGCTAGCGGGAGCCGGGGAGCTGTTTTTT.

This clonotype occurred many times. V gene TRBV6-2 or TRBV6-3 combines with J gene TRBJ2-2; tentatively, D is TRBD1 (6 bases). The CDR3 is 15 amino acids. Trimming left V 6 bases short and J 0 bases short, with 11 bases between. The germline gives CDR1 MNHEY, CDR2 SVGEGT. The CDR3 region is CASSLQGANTGELFF. The CDR3 nucleotides are TGTGCCAGCAGCCTACAGGGCGCGAACACCGGGGAGCTGTTTTTT.

A few counts support this clonotype. The rearrangement joins TRBV6-2 or TRBV6-3 to TRBJ2-7, with TRBD2 identical over 10 bases. With V trimmed by 8 bases and J by 1 base, 5 bases remained unmatched. Germline CDR1 reads MNHEY; CDR2 reads SVGEGT. CDR3 length: 14 amino acids. Written as DNA, the CDR3 is TGTGCCAGCCATGAAGCGGGAGGGTCCTACGAGCAGTACTTC. Translation: CASHEAGGSYEQYF.

The table lists this clonotype with many counts. The chain is built from TRBV20-1 and TRBJ2-7; D may correspond to TRBD1 or TRBD2 (5 bases each). The ends were cut back, 6 bases at V and 6 bases at J, with 18 bases in the middle. The CDR3 has 13 amino acids. Germline CDR1 reads DFQATT; CDR2 reads SNEGSKA (reference sequence). The CDR3, as DNA: TGCAGTGCAAGCCGGGACGCCTCTAGCGAGCAGTACTTC. It yields the protein CSASRDASSEQYF.

This clonotype has ten or more counts. This chain connects TRBV28 to TRBJ1-1; 10 bases align to TRBD1. The CDR3 length is 15 residues. The V gene end was trimmed by 2 bases and the J gene end by 5 bases; junction bases not matched to a gene: 5. CDR1 and CDR2 from the germline V gene are MDHEN and SYDVKM. CDR3 sequence (DNA): TGTGCCAGCAGTTTAGGGACAGGGGAGGAGACTGAAGCTTTCTTT. Its protein is CASSLGTGEETEAFF.

Many counts were recorded for this clonotype. The V and J genes are TRBV7-9 and TRBJ2-5; D may be TRBD2 (5 bases). There are 13 residues in the CDR3. With 7 bases removed from V and 2 bases from J, the gap between germline ends came to 11 bases. Per the germline V gene, CDR1 is SEHNR and CDR2 is FQNEAQ (reference sequence). CDR3 nucleotide sequence: TGTGCCAGCACTAAGAGGGAGCAAGAGACCCAGTACTTC. Protein product: CASTKREQETQYF.

This clonotype was detected ten times or more. The V and J genes are TRBV6-2 or TRBV6-3 and TRBJ1-1; D not certain. The CDR3 runs to 14 residues. CDR1 is MNHEY, CDR2 SVGEGT, per germline. Trimming stripped 2 bases from V and 0 bases from J, with 7 bases between. The CDR3 region has the DNA TGTGCCAGCAGTTACGAGCTCATGAACACTGAAGCTTTCTTT. It codes for CASSYELMNTEAFF.

V and J are TRBV29-1 and TRBJ1-2, with TRBD1 as a possible D gene (5 bases). The CDR3 is 11 residues long. The germline V and J ends were trimmed by 3 bases and 8 bases, with 10 bases remaining between them. Per germline, CDR1 SQVTM and CDR2 ANQGSEA. CDR3 region: CSVETGDGYTF. CDR3 coding DNA: TGCAGCGTTGAGACGGGGGACGGCTACACCTTC.

This clonotype was picked up many times. The chain is built from TRBV18 and TRBJ2-7; 7 bases align to TRBD2. Germline lookup yields CDR1 KGHSH and CDR2 LQKENI. The CDR3 is 14 amino acids. The trim removed 4 bases at V and 2 bases at J, leaving 5 bases unmatched. CDR3 sequence reads: CASSRASGAYEQYF. In nucleotides, the CDR3 is TGTGCCAGCTCACGGGCTAGCGGAGCCTACGAGCAGTACTTC.

CDR3 in DNA: TGTGCCAGCAGTGCCCCGGGACAGGGGAAGGAGCAGTACTTC. This gives the protein CASSAPGQGKEQYF. This chain connects TRBV28 to TRBJ2-7, with 10 positions matching TRBD1. V shed 5 bases, J shed 7 bases, and the junction held 8 bases outside the gene matches. The CDR3 extends over 14 amino acids. Germline V CDR1 and CDR2: MDHEN, SYDVKM. Full variable domain (rest looked up from reference TRBV28 and TRBJ2-7): DVKVTQSSRYLVKRTGEKVFLECVQDMDHENMFWYRQDPGLGLRLIYFSYDVKMKEKGDIPEGYSVSREKKERFSLILESASTNQTSMYLCASSAPGQGKEQYFGPGTRLTVT.

This clonotype has a count of ten or more. The V gene is TRBV7-9, the J gene TRBJ1-1; D gene unclear. Germline loops: CDR1 SEHNR, CDR2 FQNEAQ (reference sequence). V lost 5 bases to trimming and J lost 3 bases, with 7 bases between them. The CDR3 totals 12 residues. This CDR3 reads CASSPADTEAFF. As DNA, the CDR3 is TGTGCCAGCAGCCCCGCTGACACTGAAGCTTTCTTT.

The chain couples TRBV12-5 to TRBJ2-2, with TRBD1 matching 7 bases. Looked up from germline, CDR1 is LGHNT and CDR2 is FRNRAP. With 1 base clipped from V and 1 base from J, the junction kept 0 bases outside the gene matches. The CDR3 runs 15 residues. CDR3 DNA: TGTGCTAGTGGTTTGGGACAGGGGAACACCGGGGAGCTGTTTTTT. Residues: CASGLGQGNTGELFF.

The rearrangement uses TRBV5-1 and TRBJ1-1; 7 nucleotides match TRBD1. V trimming: 3 bases; J trimming: 0 bases; junction bases outside the gene matches: 11. Germline loops: CDR1 SGHRS, CDR2 YFSETQ. The CDR3 spans 17 residues. The CDR3 loop reads CASSYKTGPRLNTEAFF. DNA for the CDR3: TGCGCCAGCAGCTACAAGACAGGGCCAAGACTGAACACTGAAGCTTTCTTT.

This clonotype was seen repeatedly, ten times or more. The chain carries TRBV6-5 and TRBJ1-5; possible D gene TRBD1, 6 bases. CDR1 and CDR2 from the germline V gene are MNHEY and SVGAGI. V was shortened by 7 bases and J by 0 bases, with 16 bases between the two germline ends. The CDR3 is 16 amino acids. CDR3 amino acids: CASKVSGDYSNQPQHF. CDR3 nucleotide sequence: TGTGCCAGCAAGGTTTCAGGGGACTATAGCAATCAGCCCCAGCATTTT.

This clonotype was counted at least ten times. The rearrangement uses TRBV30 and TRBJ2-2; D is unclear. V lost 5 bases and J lost 3, with 7 bases in between. Germline CDR1 reads GTSNPN; CDR2 reads SVGIG (reference sequence). This CDR3 comprises 12 residues. CDR3 in amino acids: CAWFSYTGELFF. The CDR3 DNA sequence: TGTGCCTGGTTCAGCTACACCGGGGAGCTGTTTTTT.

This clonotype was seen at least ten times. This rearrangement joins TRBV28 to TRBJ1-5, with D unclear. Trimming shortened V by 4 bases and J by 9 bases, and 7 bases separated the two germline ends. The CDR3 has 11 amino acids. The V gene's germline CDR1 is MDHEN and CDR2 SYDVKM. This CDR3 reads CASSSVRPQHF. CDR3 DNA: TGTGCCAGCAGTTCGGTGAGGCCCCAGCATTTT.

This clonotype occurred many times. This sequence joins TRBV10-1 and TRBJ2-7, with 9 bases fitting TRBD2. This CDR3 has 15 amino acids. Germline CDR1 is WNHNN and CDR2 is SYGVQD (reference sequence). V was pared by 6 bases and J by 7 bases, with 13 bases of the junction left unmatched. CDR3 bases: TGCGCCAGCAGCCCCTTAGCGGGAGTCCTAGGGGAGCAGTACTTC. Amino acids: CASSPLAGVLGEQYF.

This clonotype was detected ten times or more. The chain recombines TRBV6-2 or TRBV6-3 with TRBJ2-7; 16 positions agree with TRBD2. The germline gives CDR1 MNHEY, CDR2 SVGEGT. The ends lost 4 bases at V and 2 bases at J; junction bases unmatched: 5. The CDR3 totals 17 residues. In DNA, the CDR3 is TGTGCCAGCAGTTCCGGGACTAGCGGGAGGGCCCCCTACGAGCAGTACTTC. Translated: CASSSGTSGRAPYEQYF.

This clonotype has ten or more counts. The chain joins TRBV6-1 to TRBJ2-7; D gene uncertain. The length of the CDR3 is 13 residues. The germline V and J ends were trimmed by 10 bases and 0 bases, with 13 bases remaining between them. The V gene's germline CDR1 is MNHNS and CDR2 SASEGT. The CDR3 is CATRPPSSYEQYF. CDR3 nucleotide sequence: TGTGCCACCCGCCCACCCAGCTCCTACGAGCAGTACTTC.

The genes are TRBV7-9 and TRBJ2-5; 9 positions match TRBD1. Looked up from germline, CDR1 is SEHNR and CDR2 is FQNEAQ (reference sequence). With V trimmed by 5 bases and J by 1 base, 5 bases remained unmatched. The CDR3 totals 15 residues. The CDR3 DNA follows: TGTGCCAGCAGCCCAGGGACAGGGTTCCAAGAGACCCAGTACTTC. Residues: CASSPGTGFQETQYF.

V gene TRBV18 combines with J gene TRBJ1-1; tentatively, D is TRBD1 (5 bases). The ends were cut back, 1 base at V and 0 bases at J, with 9 bases in the middle. This CDR3 spans 15 amino acids. CDR1 and CDR2 from the germline V gene are KGHSH and LQKENI. DNA for the CDR3: TGTGCCAGCTCACCACGGGGCCATCTGAACACTGAAGCTTTCTTT. Protein sequence: CASSPRGHLNTEAFF.

As for this clonotype: This sequence may be a read error, since a much larger clone differs from it by one base. The genes are TRBV2 and TRBJ1-2; the D is unclear. Trimming stripped 2 bases from V and 5 bases from J, with 6 bases between. The CDR3 is 12 amino acids. The germline V gene encodes CDR1 SNHLY and CDR2 FYNNEI. CDR3 in DNA: TGTGCCAGCAGTGAACAGGAATATGGCTACACCTTC. It specifies CASSEQEYGYTF.

This chain joins TRBV29-1 and TRBJ2-7, with D perhaps matching TRBD2 (6 bases). The CDR3 has 10 residues. V lost 7 bases to trimming and J lost 2 bases, with 6 bases between them. The germline V gene encodes CDR1 SQVTM and CDR2 ANQGSEA. The chain's CDR3 is CSGRAYEQYF. CDR3 nucleotide sequence: TGCAGCGGGAGGGCCTACGAGCAGTACTTC.